Listed below are T cell receptor beta chains from one sample, sequenced in a study of blood T cells in healthy people across ages. TCRdb independently ran MiXCR on the 5' RACE reads; one entry per CDR3 protein. The data show about 1.4 million distinct CDR3 sequences, approximately 60% seen once. Sequences were obtained from blood. These TCRs come from a man aged 18 to 29 in good health. CDR3s include the opening cysteine and the closing phenylalanine or tryptophan.

TRBJ2-3 | TRBV4-2 | 19 | CASSLGTRGLRGTTDTQYF
TRBJ2-7 | TRBV4-3 | 14 | CASSQDRGAPQQYF
- | TRBV2 | 17 | CASSVETRWDPSYEQYF
TRBJ1-4 | TRBV4-1 | 18 | CASSHHRTGGPTNEKLFF
TRBJ2-7 | TRBV27 | 14 | CASSWAGGSYEQYF
TRBJ2-3 | TRBV4-1 | 18 | CASSQGLGGGHSTDTQYF
TRBJ1-1 | TRBV7-2 | 17 | CASSSNLGDMLLTEAFF
- | TRBV27 | 16 | CASSDYTKGRGETQYF
TRBJ2-7 | TRBV20-1 | 14 | CSARDAQLSREQYF
TRBJ1-5 | TRBV12-3/TRBV12-4 | 14 | CASSQLRVGQPQHF